In this sample, the clone carrying this T cell receptor beta chain turned up once. Its specificity is not known. From germline, CDR1 is MNHEY and CDR2 SMNVEV (reference sequence). There are 15 residues in the CDR3. V lost 1 base, J lost 4 bases, and 6 bases stayed unmatched. The sample originates from a study of cytomegalovirus exposure and HLA in healthy donors. The study's findings and limits: Roughly uniform depth of sequencing across donors was assumed in presence/absence analyses.

The primer mix had 60 Vbeta and 13 Jbeta primers. TCRdb's table, derived via immunoSEQ multiplex PCR, lists solely in-frame clones and lacks some. Among around 200,000 clones listed, roughly 90% were seen once. This receptor was taken from a woman in her twenties or thirties in good health and CMV-seronegative. The rearrangement uses TRBV27 and TRBJ2-7; TRBD1 matches 8 bases. Sequenced material: PBMCs. In DNA form, the CDR3 reads TGTGCCAGCAGTTTATATCCAGGGGGCTTTTACGAGCAGTACTTC. This sequence encodes CASSLYPGGFYEQYF.